One sample yielded the 32 T cell receptor beta chains listed below, sequenced in a study of long-term antiretroviral therapy in people with HIV. Samples were assayed with immunoSEQ v3.0 at survey level. The data were produced by immunoSEQ multiplex PCR, yet TCRdb's version contains in-frame clones alone and is incomplete. The top ten clones hold less than 6% of a sample with about 36,000 clones, roughly 78% of them seen once. The material sequenced was unsorted PBMCs, taken 3.4 years after starting antiretroviral therapy. The receptor source for this set is a man aged 25-45 years with HIV.

This rearrangement joins TRBV18 to TRBJ1-2, with D hard to call. V lost 2 bases and J 7 bases, leaving 8 bases between the germline ends. The CDR3 covers 12 residues. CDR1 KGHSH and CDR2 LQKENI come from the germline V gene. CDR3 sequence: CASSPVEGGYTF. CDR3 DNA: TGTGCCAGCTCACCAGTCGAAGGTGGCTACACCTTC.

This clone was observed a handful of times. The J gene is TRBJ2-3, the V gene TRBV2; perhaps TRBD1 as D (5 bases). Germline V gives CDR1 SNHLY, CDR2 FYNNEI. V lost 5 bases and J 2 bases, leaving 11 bases between the germline ends. The CDR3 extends over 14 amino acids. The CDR3 sequence is CASSSTELTDTQYF. DNA of the CDR3: TGTGCCAGCAGTTCGACAGAACTCACAGATACGCAGTATTTT.

The chain uses TRBV30 and TRBJ2-7; weak D call: TRBD2 (6 bases). V lost 2 bases to trimming and J lost 8 bases, with 46 bases between them. CDR3 length: 23 amino acids. Germline-derived CDR1 and CDR2 are GTSNPN and SVGIG (reference sequence). The CDR3 DNA follows: TGTGCCTGGAGTCCCCGGGCCCCGGGAGACCATACGGGCGATCTACGAAATCGTTATAAGCAGTACTTC. It specifies CAWSPRAPGDHTGDLRNRYKQYF.

The V gene is TRBV6-1, the J gene TRBJ2-1; no definite D call. Germline V CDR1 and CDR2: MNHNS, SASEGT. V lost 6 bases and J lost 6, with 15 bases in between. CDR3 length: 14 amino acids. The CDR3 spells CASRRSTGSNEQFF. CDR3 in DNA: TGTGCCAGCAGGAGAAGTACGGGCAGCAATGAGCAGTTCTTC.

V usage is TRBV14 and J usage is TRBJ2-1; 7 bases are shared with TRBD2. The CDR3 runs 15 residues. Per the germline V gene, CDR1 is SGHDN and CDR2 is FVKESK. The junction had 8 bases not matched to a gene; V was cut back by 3 bases and J by 6 bases. The CDR3 coding sequence is TGTGCCAGCAGCCACGGACGGCGGGGGATCAATGAGCAGTTCTTC. Its translation is CASSHGRRGINEQFF.

This clone was observed a few times. The gene calls are TRBV7-3 and TRBJ2-7; D not certain. The CDR3 is 13 amino acids. Trimming took off 1 base at V and 4 bases at J, with 8 bases between the two ends. Germline-derived CDR1 and CDR2 are SGHTA and FQGTGA. CDR3 protein: CASSLINGYEQYF. The CDR3 nucleotides are TGTGCCAGCAGCTTAATTAACGGTTACGAGCAGTACTTC.

This clone has only a few counts. The V and J genes are TRBV5-1 and TRBJ2-7; 10 bases map to TRBD1. Germline lookup yields CDR1 SGHRS and CDR2 YFSETQ. CDR3 length equals 15 residues. Trimming cost V 5 bases and J 1 base; bases outside gene matches: 6. The CDR3 protein is CASRRDRGSSYEQYF. For the CDR3, the DNA is TGCGCCAGCAGGCGGGACAGGGGATCTTCCTACGAGCAGTACTTC.

Here the CDR3 reads CASQARTTYEQYF. Written as DNA, the CDR3 is TGTGCCAGCCAGGCCCGGACGACCTACGAGCAGTACTTC. The J gene is TRBJ2-7, the V gene TRBV2; D ambiguous. This CDR3 contains 13 residues. The germline V and J ends were trimmed by 8 bases and 2 bases, with 13 bases remaining between them. Germline V gene lookup returns CDR1 SNHLY and CDR2 FYNNEI.

This clone was counted only a few times. The chain recombines TRBV4-1 with TRBJ1-2; 7 positions agree with TRBD1. V was clipped by 6 bases and J by 2 bases; unmatched bases: 6. This CDR3 has 14 amino acids. CDR1 MGHRA and CDR2 YSYEKL come from the germline V gene. The CDR3 nucleotides read TGCGCCAGCAGTGGAATGACAGGGAACTATGGCTACACCTTC. This encodes CASSGMTGNYGYTF.

V is TRBV7-8 and J is TRBJ1-4; no definite D call. Germline CDR1 is SGHVS and CDR2 is FQNEAQ. Trimming took off 5 bases at V and 7 bases at J, with 14 bases between the two ends. The CDR3 covers 14 residues. The CDR3 nucleotides read TGTGCCAGCAGCCCACGGGAAGGGAGTGAAAAACTGTTTTTT. Amino acid sequence: CASSPREGSEKLFF.

The chain employs TRBV7-9 and TRBJ2-1; the D gene is possibly TRBD1 (5 bases). This CDR3 region has 15 residues. Germline CDR1 and CDR2: SEHNR and FQNEAQ (reference sequence). The germline V and J ends were trimmed by 5 bases and 0 bases, with 11 bases remaining between them. The CDR3 sequence: CASSHRSASYNEQFF. CDR3 coding DNA: TGTGCCAGCAGCCACAGGTCCGCCTCCTACAATGAGCAGTTCTTC.

The V and J genes are TRBV5-6 and TRBJ2-2, with D tentatively TRBD1 (5 bases). The germline CDR1 and CDR2 sequences are SGHDT and YYEEEE. The CDR3 is 13 amino acids. Deletions cut 3 bases from V and 9 bases from J, with 12 bases between. The CDR3 loop reads CASSSRDWRELFF. Written as DNA, the CDR3 is TGTGCCAGCAGCTCCAGGGATTGGCGGGAGCTGTTTTTT.

The CDR3 sequence: CASRAGGGSREQYF. CDR3 nucleotide sequence: TGTGCCAGCCGCGCAGGGGGCGGCTCTAGGGAGCAGTACTTC. The chain links TRBV28 to TRBJ2-7; TRBD1 aligns across 8 bases. With 8 bases clipped from V and 7 bases from J, the junction kept 13 bases outside the gene matches. This CDR3 spans 14 amino acids. From germline, CDR1 is MDHEN and CDR2 SYDVKM.

The gene calls are TRBV7-3 and TRBJ1-1; D is undetermined. The CDR3 consists of 16 residues. Germline V gene sequence: CDR1 SGHTA, CDR2 FQGTGA. V lost 2 bases to trimming and J lost 4 bases, with 17 bases between them. The CDR3 region has the DNA TGTGCCAGCAGCTTAGGGAGGGTCTCGGCGGGCACTGAAGCTTTCTTT. Protein product: CASSLGRVSAGTEAFF.

V and J are TRBV15 and TRBJ1-2, with D unclear. CDR1 and CDR2 from the germline V gene are LNHNV and YYDKDF (reference sequence). Trimming shortened V by 0 bases and J by 7 bases, and 6 bases separated the two germline ends. The CDR3 sequence is 12 residues long. CDR3 amino acids: CATSRDVVGYTF. CDR3 coding DNA: TGTGCCACCAGCAGAGATGTGGTTGGCTACACCTTC.

The V call is TRBV19, the J call TRBJ2-5; 7 bases are a match to TRBD1. Germline V gene lookup returns CDR1 LNHDA and CDR2 SQIVND (reference sequence). The CDR3 is 15 residues long. Losses at the gene ends were 3 bases for V and 2 bases for J; bases not matched to a gene: 6. The CDR3 spells CASSIDRAEQETQYF. The DNA of the CDR3 is TGTGCCAGTAGTATCGACAGGGCGGAGCAAGAGACCCAGTACTTC. The variable domain in full, with the rest retrieved from reference TRBV19 and TRBJ2-5, is DGGITQSPKYLFRKEGQNVTLSCEQNLNHDAMYWYRQDPGQGLRLIYYSQIVNDFQKGDIAEGYSVSREKKESFPLTVTSAQKNPTAFYLCASSIDRAEQETQYFGPGTRLLVL.

The J gene is TRBJ1-2, the V gene TRBV9, with D possibly TRBD1 on 5 matching bases. CDR1 and CDR2 (germline): SGDLS, YYNGEE. Trimming cost V 1 base and J 7 bases, with 11 bases left between them. The length of the CDR3 is 13 residues. CDR3 sequence reads: CASSVQGGLGYTF. In DNA, the CDR3 is TGTGCCAGCAGCGTACAGGGTGGGCTTGGCTACACCTTC. The whole variable domain, filled in from reference TRBV9 and TRBJ1-2, reads DSGVTQTPKHLITATGQRVTLRCSPRSGDLSVYWYQQSLDQGLQFLIQYYNGEERAKGNILERFSAQQFPDLHSELNLSSLELGDSALYFCASSVQGGLGYTFGSGTRLTVV.

V is TRBV11-2 and J is TRBJ1-1; 8 bases are a match to TRBD1. CDR1 SGHAT and CDR2 FQNNGV come from the germline V gene. V dropped 8 bases and J dropped 11; count of bases not matched to a gene: 7. The CDR3 is made up of 11 amino acids. The CDR3 spells CASGDRGNAFF. The CDR3 DNA sequence: TGTGCCAGCGGTGACAGGGGAAATGCTTTCTTT.

The chain uses TRBV11-2 and TRBJ2-2; weak D call: TRBD1 (6 bases). V lost 7 bases and J 1 base, leaving 13 bases between the germline ends. Germline V gene data show CDR1 as SGHAT and CDR2 as FQNNGV. CDR3 length equals 15 residues. CDR3 in amino acids: CASNQLTGNTGELFF. The CDR3 coding sequence is TGTGCCAGCAACCAATTGACAGGGAACACCGGGGAGCTGTTTTTT.

This chain joins TRBV30 and TRBJ2-5; TRBD2 matches at 11 bases. Per germline, CDR1 GTSNPN and CDR2 SVGIG (reference sequence). CDR3 size: 17 residues. V was clipped by 0 bases and J by 2 bases; unmatched bases: 8. CDR3 loop: CAWSVGGLAGLQETQYF. The CDR3 nucleotides are TGTGCCTGGAGTGTGGGCGGACTAGCGGGTTTGCAAGAGACCCAGTACTTC.

This clone was found a few times. The chain combines TRBV6-6 with TRBJ2-1; D remains unclear. The CDR3 spans 11 residues. The germline V gene encodes CDR1 MNHNY and CDR2 SVGAGI (reference sequence). V shed 5 bases and J shed 7 bases, with 6 bases lying between them. The CDR3 sequence: CASSPHNEQFF. The DNA of the CDR3 is TGTGCCAGCAGTCCCCATAATGAGCAGTTCTTC.

About this clone itself: One end of the junction fails to match germline, which may point to a read error. This chain uses TRBV9 with TRBJ2-5, with D possibly matching TRBD2 (5 bases). Germline V lookup: CDR1 SGDLS, CDR2 YYNGEE. This CDR3 region has 16 residues. The CDR3: CASSLGLSNGEEIQYF. CDR3 nucleotide sequence: TGTGCCAGCAGCCTTGGACTTTCGAACGGAGAGGAGATCCAGTACTTC.

About this clone itself: The same CDR3 is also encoded by other DNA sequences in this sample. The chain links TRBV6-5 to TRBJ1-2, with TRBD1 identical over 9 bases. The CDR3 is made up of 12 amino acids. Germline V gene sequence: CDR1 MNHEY, CDR2 SVGAGI. V shed 6 bases, J shed 8 bases, and the junction held 4 bases outside the gene matches. The CDR3 is CASRRTGEGYTF. CDR3 sequence (DNA): TGTGCCAGCAGACGGACAGGGGAGGGCTACACCTTC.

V is TRBV5-1 and J is TRBJ2-7; 7 bases fit TRBD1. This CDR3 region has 14 residues. With 4 bases clipped from V and 2 bases from J, the junction kept 6 bases outside the gene matches. Germline V lookup: CDR1 SGHRS, CDR2 YFSETQ. The CDR3 DNA is TGCGCCAGCAGCCCGGGACAGTCCCCCTACGAGCAGTACTTC. Translating it yields CASSPGQSPYEQYF.

V gene TRBV10-3 combines with J gene TRBJ2-5; the D gene is possibly TRBD1 (5 bases). Deletions cut 0 bases from V and 4 bases from J, with 6 bases between. The CDR3 is 13 amino acids. Germline V gene lookup returns CDR1 ENHRY and CDR2 SYGVKD. CDR3 nucleotide sequence: TGTGCCATCAGTGAGTCAGGGGTAGAGACCCAGTACTTC. It translates to CAISESGVETQYF.

J is TRBJ1-5 and V is TRBV4-1; D not resolved. Germline V lookup: CDR1 MGHRA, CDR2 YSYEKL. Trimming removed 0 bases at V and 10 bases at J, with 13 bases between. This CDR3 region has 14 residues. CDR3 residues: CASSQDPNAPPQHF. CDR3 nucleotides: TGCGCCAGCAGCCAAGATCCTAACGCCCCCCCCCAGCATTTT.

The V and J genes are TRBV5-1 and TRBJ2-7; 8 nucleotides line up with TRBD2. The germline V gene encodes CDR1 SGHRS and CDR2 YFSETQ. This CDR3 region has 14 residues. Losses at the gene ends were 4 bases for V and 7 bases for J; bases not matched to a gene: 10. For the CDR3, the DNA is TGCGCCAGCAGCCCGGGAGGGGGAGTGGGAGAGCAGTACTTC. This sequence encodes CASSPGGGVGEQYF.

This chain connects TRBV7-2 to TRBJ2-3; 9 bases match TRBD2. With V trimmed by 4 bases and J by 2 bases, 4 bases remained unmatched. CDR3 size: 15 residues. The germline gives CDR1 SGHTA, CDR2 FQGNSA. CDR3: CASSSLAGNTDTQYF. CDR3 coding DNA: TGTGCCAGCAGCTCCCTAGCGGGAAACACAGATACGCAGTATTTT.

CDR3: CASSPVSLYGYTF. CDR3 DNA sequence: TGTGCCAGCAGTCCTGTCAGCCTCTATGGCTACACCTTC. V and J are TRBV7-8 and TRBJ1-2; unclear D gene. The CDR3 sequence is 13 residues long. The V and J ends lost 6 bases and 4 bases respectively, with 12 bases between them. Looked up from germline, CDR1 is SGHVS and CDR2 is FQNEAQ.

A single count supports this clone. The chain combines TRBV2 with TRBJ2-7; tentative D call: TRBD2 (5 bases). Between the trimmed V and J ends, which lost 5 bases and 0 bases, there was a span of 14 bases. The length of the CDR3 is 15 residues. Germline values: CDR1 SNHLY, CDR2 FYNNEI. CDR3 amino acids: CASSRSGWSSYEQYF. CDR3 bases: TGTGCCAGCAGTCGATCGGGGTGGAGCTCCTACGAGCAGTACTTC. Complete variable domain (other parts from reference TRBV2 and TRBJ2-7): EPEVTQTPSHQVTQMGQEVILRCVPISNHLYFYWYRQILGQKVEFLVSFYNNEISEKSEIFDDQFSVERPDGSNFTLKIRSTKLEDSAMYFCASSRSGWSSYEQYFGPGTRLTVT.

The chain combines TRBV6-5 with TRBJ1-1; TRBD1 matches at 8 bases. Unmatched junction bases numbered 8, after V lost 6 bases and J lost 5 bases. This CDR3 is built from 14 residues. Germline V CDR1 and CDR2: MNHEY, SVGAGI. The CDR3 loop reads CASSRQGFGTEAFF. The CDR3 DNA sequence: TGTGCCAGCAGCCGACAGGGGTTTGGGACTGAAGCTTTCTTT.

The rearrangement uses TRBV7-8 and TRBJ1-1, with 11 bases identical to TRBD1. CDR1 SGHVS and CDR2 FQNEAQ come from the germline V gene. The CDR3 has 17 amino acids. J lost 3 bases, V lost 6 bases, and 12 bases had no gene match. The CDR3 region has the DNA TGTGCCAGCAGTCCAGGGCCGGGACAGGGGGAACACACTGAAGCTTTCTTT. The encoded protein is CASSPGPGQGEHTEAFF.